This TCR beta chain appears in the sequencing data of a study of shared T cell receptors in the human thymus. The table came from immunoSEQ multiplex PCR; TCRdb's copy has only in-frame clones and leaves some out. The data hold hundreds of thousands of clones, with around 87% observed a single time. This CDR3 has 15 amino acids. V lost 4 bases to trimming and J lost 5 bases; unmatched junction nucleotides: 9. Germline V lookup: CDR1 SGHDT, CDR2 YYEEEE. These data also featured in a second study, about human thymus T cells. That work contributes: Corrective cardiac surgery supplied the resected thymus tissue. The authors found apparently biased V and J gene usage in thymic and blood repertoires. The related literature has documented a marked overlap of thymic repertoires among unrelated individuals.

The TCR was taken from a boy under two years old with a congenital heart defect. The chain has TRBV5-6 and TRBJ2-5, with 9 bases fitting TRBD2. The material sequenced was thymocytes. CDR3 DNA sequence: TGTGCCAGCAGCGGCGGGAGGGCCGAGGGGGAGACCCAGTACTTC. Its protein is CASSGGRAEGETQYF.